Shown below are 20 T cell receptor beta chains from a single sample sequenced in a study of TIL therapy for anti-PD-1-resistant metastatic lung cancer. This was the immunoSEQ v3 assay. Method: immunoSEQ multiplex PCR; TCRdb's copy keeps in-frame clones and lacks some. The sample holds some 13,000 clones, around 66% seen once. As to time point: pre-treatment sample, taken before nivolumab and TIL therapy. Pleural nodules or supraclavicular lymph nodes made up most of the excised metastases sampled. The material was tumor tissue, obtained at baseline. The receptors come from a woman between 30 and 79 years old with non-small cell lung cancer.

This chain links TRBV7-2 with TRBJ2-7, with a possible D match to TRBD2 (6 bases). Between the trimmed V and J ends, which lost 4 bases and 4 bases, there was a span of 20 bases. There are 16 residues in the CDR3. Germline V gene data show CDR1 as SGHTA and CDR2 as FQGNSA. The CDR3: CASSSTSGTGNYEQYF. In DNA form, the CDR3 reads TGTGCCAGCAGCTCCACCTCCGGGACTGGTAATTACGAGCAGTACTTC.

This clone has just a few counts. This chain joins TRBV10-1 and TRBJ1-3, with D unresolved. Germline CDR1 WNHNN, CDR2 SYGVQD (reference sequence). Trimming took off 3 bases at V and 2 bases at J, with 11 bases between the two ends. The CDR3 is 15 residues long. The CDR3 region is CASSDSQDPGNTIYF. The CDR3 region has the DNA TGCGCCAGCAGTGATTCCCAGGACCCTGGAAACACCATATATTTT.

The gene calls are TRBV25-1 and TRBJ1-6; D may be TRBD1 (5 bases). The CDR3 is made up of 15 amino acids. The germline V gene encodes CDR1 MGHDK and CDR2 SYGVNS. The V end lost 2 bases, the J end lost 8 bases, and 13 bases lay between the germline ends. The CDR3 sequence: CASSERSAGYSPLHF. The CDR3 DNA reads TGTGCCAGCAGTGAAAGGTCCGCAGGGTATTCACCCCTCCACTTT.

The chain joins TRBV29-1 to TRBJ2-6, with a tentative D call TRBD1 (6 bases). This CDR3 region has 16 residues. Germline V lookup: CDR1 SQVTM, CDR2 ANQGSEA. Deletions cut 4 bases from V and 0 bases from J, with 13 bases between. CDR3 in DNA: TGCAGCGTTGGCTCCAGGGGAATCTCTGGGGCCAACGTCCTGACTTTC. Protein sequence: CSVGSRGISGANVLTF.

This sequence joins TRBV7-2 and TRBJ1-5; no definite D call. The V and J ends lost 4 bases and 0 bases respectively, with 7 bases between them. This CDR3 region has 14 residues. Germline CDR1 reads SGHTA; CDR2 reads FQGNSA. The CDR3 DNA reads TGTGCCAGCAGCTCCTTTAATAGCAATCAGCCCCAGCATTTT. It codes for CASSSFNSNQPQHF. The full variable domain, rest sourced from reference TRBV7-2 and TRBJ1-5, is GAGVSQSPSNKVTEKGKDVELRCDPISGHTALYWYRQSLGQGLEFLIYFQGNSAPDKSGLPSDRFSAERTGGSVSTLTIQRTQQEDSAVYLCASSSFNSNQPQHFGDGTRLSIL.

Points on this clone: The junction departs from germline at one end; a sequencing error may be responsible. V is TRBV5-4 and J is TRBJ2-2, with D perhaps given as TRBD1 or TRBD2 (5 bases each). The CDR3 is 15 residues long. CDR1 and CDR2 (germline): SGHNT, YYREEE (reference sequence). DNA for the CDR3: TGTGCCAGCAGCTTTGGGGACCCCGAACACCGGGGAGCTGTTTTT. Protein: CASSFGDPEHRGAVF.

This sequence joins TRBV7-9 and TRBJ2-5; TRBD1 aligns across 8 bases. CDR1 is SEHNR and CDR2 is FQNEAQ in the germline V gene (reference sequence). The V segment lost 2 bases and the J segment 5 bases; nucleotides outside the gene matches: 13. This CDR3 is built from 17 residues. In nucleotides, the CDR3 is TGTGCCAGCAGCTTATCAGGGGGCCGGACGACCCGGGAGACCCAGTACTTC. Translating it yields CASSLSGGRTTRETQYF.

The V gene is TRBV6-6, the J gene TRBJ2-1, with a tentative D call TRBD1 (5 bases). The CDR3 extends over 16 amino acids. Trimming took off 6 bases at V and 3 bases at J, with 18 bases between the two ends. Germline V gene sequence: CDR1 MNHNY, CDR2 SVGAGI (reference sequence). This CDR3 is CASSQGLPKIYNEQFF. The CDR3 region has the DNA TGTGCCAGCAGCCAGGGCCTACCCAAGATCTACAATGAGCAGTTCTTC.

The CDR3 DNA reads as TGTGCCAGCAGTTTCCAGCGGGAGGCAACAGATACGCAGTATTTT. Translation gives CASSFQREATDTQYF. The V and J genes are TRBV2 and TRBJ2-3; TRBD2 matches 9 bases. Germline V gene data show CDR1 as SNHLY and CDR2 as FYNNEI. V lost 5 bases and J lost 3; bases outside the gene matches: 6. The CDR3 loop spans 15 amino acids.

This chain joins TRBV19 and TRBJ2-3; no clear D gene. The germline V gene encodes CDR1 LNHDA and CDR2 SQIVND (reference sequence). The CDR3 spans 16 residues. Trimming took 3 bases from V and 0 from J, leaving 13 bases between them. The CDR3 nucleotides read TGTGCCAGTAGTATGGTTGGCACACCCAGCACAGATACGCAGTATTTT. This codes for CASSMVGTPSTDTQYF.

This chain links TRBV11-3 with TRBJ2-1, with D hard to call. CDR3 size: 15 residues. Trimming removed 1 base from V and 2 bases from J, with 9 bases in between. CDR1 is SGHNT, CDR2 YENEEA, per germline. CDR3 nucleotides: TGTGCCAGCAGCTTAGGGGGTAGCCCCTACAATGAGCAGTTCTTC. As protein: CASSLGGSPYNEQFF. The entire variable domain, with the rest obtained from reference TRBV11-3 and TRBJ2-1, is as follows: EAGVVQSPRYKIIEKKQPVAFWCNPISGHNTLYWYLQNLGQGPELLIRYENEEAVDDSQLPKDRFSAERLKGVDSTLKIQPAELGDSAVYLCASSLGGSPYNEQFFGPGTRLTVL.

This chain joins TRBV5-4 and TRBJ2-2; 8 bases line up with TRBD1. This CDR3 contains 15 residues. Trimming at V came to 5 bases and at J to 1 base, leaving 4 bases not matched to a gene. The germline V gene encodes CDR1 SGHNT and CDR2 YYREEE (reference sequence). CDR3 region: CASSKGQVNTGELFF. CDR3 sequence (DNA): TGTGCCAGCAGTAAGGGACAGGTGAACACCGGGGAGCTGTTTTTT. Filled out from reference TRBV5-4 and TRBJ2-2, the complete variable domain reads ETGVTQSPTHLIKTRGQQVTLRCSSQSGHNTVSWYQQALGQGPQFIFQYYREEENGRGNFPPRFSGLQFPNYSSELNVNALELDDSALYLCASSKGQVNTGELFFGEGSRLTVL.

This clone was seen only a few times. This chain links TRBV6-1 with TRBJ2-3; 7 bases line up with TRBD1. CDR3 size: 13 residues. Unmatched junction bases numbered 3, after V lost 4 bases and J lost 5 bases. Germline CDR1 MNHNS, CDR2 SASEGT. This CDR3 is CASSVRGKDTQYF. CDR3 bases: TGTGCCAGCAGTGTCAGGGGGAAAGATACGCAGTATTTT.

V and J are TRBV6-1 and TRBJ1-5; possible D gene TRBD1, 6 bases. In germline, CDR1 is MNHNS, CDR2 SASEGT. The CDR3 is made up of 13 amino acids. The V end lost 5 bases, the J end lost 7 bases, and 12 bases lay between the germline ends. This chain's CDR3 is CASSQQGDQPQHF. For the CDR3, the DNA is TGTGCCAGCAGTCAACAGGGAGACCAGCCCCAGCATTTT.

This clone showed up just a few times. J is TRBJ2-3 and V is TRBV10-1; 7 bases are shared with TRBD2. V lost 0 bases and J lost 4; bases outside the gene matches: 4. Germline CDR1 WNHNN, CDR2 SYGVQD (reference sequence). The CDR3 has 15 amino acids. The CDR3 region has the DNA TGCGCCAGCAGTGAGTCTACGGGAGGAGCAGATACGCAGTATTTT. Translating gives CASSESTGGADTQYF.

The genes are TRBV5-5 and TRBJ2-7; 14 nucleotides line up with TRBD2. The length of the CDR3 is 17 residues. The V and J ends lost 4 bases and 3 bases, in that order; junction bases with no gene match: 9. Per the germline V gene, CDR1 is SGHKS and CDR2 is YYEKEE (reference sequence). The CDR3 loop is CASSQAGTSGSFYEQYF. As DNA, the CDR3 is TGTGCCAGCAGCCAAGCTGGGACTAGCGGGAGTTTCTACGAGCAGTACTTC.

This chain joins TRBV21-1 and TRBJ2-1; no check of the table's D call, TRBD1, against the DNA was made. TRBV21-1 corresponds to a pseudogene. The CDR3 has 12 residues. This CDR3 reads CASSLQGDEQFF. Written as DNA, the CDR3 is TGTGCCAGCAGCCTACAAGGGGATGAGCAGTTCTTC.

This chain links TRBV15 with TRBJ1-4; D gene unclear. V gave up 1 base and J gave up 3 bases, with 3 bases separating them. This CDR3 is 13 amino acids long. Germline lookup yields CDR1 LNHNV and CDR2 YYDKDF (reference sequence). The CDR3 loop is CATSRVANEKLFF. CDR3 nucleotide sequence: TGTGCCACCAGCAGAGTCGCTAATGAAAAACTGTTTTTT. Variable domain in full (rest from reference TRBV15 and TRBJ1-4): DAMVIQNPRYQVTQFGKPVTLSCSQTLNHNVMYWYQQKSSQAPKLLFHYYDKDFNNEADTPDNFQSRRPNTSFCFLDIRSPGLGDTAMYLCATSRVANEKLFFGSGTQLSVL.

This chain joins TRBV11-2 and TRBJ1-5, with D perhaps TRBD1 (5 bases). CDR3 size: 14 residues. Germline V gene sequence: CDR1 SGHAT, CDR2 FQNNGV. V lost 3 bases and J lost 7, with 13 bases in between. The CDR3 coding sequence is TGTGCCAGCAGCTTGGGCCTAGGGACGCAGCCCCAGCATTTT. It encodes CASSLGLGTQPQHF.

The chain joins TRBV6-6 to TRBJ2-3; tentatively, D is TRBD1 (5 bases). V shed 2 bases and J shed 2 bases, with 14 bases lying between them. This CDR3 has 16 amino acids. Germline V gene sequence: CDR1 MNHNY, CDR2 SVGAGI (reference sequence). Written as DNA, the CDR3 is TGTGCCAGCAGTTACCCGCAGGGCCCCAACACAGATACGCAGTATTTT. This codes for CASSYPQGPNTDTQYF.